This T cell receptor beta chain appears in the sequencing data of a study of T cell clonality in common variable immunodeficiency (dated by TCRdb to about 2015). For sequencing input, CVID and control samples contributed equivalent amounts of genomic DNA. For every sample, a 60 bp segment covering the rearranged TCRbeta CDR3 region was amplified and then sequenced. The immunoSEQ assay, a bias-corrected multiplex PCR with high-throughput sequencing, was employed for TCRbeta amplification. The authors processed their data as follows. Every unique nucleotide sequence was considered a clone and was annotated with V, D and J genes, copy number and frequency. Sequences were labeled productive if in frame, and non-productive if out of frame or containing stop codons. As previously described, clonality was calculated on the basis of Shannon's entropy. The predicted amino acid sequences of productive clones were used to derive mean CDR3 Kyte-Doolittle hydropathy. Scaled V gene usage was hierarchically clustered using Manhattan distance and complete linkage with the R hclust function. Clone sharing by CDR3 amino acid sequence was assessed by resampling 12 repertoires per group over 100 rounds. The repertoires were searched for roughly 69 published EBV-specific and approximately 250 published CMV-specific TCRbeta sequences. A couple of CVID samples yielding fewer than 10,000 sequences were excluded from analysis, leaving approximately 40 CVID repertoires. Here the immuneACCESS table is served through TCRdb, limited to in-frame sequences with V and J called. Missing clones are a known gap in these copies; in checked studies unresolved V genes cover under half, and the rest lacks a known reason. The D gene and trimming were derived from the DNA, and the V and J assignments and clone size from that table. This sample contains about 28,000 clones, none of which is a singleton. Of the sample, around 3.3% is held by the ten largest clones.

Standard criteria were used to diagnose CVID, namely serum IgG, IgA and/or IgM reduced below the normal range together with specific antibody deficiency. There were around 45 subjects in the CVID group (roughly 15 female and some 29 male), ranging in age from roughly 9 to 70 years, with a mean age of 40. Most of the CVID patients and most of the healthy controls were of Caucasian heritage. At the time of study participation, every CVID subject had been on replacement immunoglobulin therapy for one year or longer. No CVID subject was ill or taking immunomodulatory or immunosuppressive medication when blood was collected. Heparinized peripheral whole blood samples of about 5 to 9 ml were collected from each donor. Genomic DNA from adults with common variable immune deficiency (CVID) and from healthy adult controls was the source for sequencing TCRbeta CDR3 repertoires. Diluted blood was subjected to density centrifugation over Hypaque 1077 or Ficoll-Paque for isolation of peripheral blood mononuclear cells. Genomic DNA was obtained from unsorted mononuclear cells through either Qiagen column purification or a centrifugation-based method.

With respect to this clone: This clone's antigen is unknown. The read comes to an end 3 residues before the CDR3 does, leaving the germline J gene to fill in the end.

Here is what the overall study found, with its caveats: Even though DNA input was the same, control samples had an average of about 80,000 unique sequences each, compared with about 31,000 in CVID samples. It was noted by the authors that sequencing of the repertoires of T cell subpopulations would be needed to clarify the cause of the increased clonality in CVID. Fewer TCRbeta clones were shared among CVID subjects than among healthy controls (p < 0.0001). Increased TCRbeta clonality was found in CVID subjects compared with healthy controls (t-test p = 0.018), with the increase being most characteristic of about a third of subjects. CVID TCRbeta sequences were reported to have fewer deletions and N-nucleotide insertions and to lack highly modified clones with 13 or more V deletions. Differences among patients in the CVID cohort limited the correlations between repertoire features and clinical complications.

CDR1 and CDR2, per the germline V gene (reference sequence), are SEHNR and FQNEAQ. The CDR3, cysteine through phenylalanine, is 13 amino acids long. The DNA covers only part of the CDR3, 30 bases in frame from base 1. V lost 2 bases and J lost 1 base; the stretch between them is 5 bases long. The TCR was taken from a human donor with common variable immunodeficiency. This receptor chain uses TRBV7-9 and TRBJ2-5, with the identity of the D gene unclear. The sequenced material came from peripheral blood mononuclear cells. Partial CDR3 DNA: TGTGCCAGCAGCTTACCCCTCCAAGAGACC. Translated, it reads CASSLPLQET. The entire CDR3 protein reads CASSLPLQETQYF.